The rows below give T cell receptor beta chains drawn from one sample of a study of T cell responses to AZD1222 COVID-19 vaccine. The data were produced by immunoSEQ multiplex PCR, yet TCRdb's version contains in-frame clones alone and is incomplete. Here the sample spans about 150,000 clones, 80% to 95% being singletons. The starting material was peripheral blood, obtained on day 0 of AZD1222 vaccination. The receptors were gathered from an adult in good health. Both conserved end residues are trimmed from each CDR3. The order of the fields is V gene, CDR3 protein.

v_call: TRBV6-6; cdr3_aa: ASSGKGQSSGNTIY
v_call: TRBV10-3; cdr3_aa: AIKGQDNQPQH
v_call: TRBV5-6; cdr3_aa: ASSLFHSGAGEKLF
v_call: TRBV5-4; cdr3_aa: ASSLASGRDYEQY
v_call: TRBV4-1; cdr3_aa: ASSQEGGPLTYEQY
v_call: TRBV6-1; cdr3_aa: ASSDPTGYWDYGYT
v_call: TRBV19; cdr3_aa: ASSIGQTAQF
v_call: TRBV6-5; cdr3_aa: ASRPGLAGTDTQY
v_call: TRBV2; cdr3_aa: ASTWTGAERSPLH
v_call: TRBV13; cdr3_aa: ASSSNPYGTSRFSDTQY
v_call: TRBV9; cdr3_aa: ASSVVPWQGAQDEQF
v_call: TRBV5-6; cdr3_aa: ASSGVGVQGT
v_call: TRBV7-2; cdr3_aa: ASSLGQGALYEQY
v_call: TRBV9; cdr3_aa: ASSPQPGQDGYT
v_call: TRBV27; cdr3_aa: ASRPDIGHTQY
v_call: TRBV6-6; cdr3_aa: ASSAGTAISNQPQH
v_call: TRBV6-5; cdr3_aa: ASRIRTGGWGGYT
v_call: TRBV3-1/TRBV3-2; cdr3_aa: ASSQAQPGVTEAF
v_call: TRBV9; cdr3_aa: ASSAPGGWSGNTIY
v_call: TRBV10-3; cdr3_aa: AISNQQGGAAQY
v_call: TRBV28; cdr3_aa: AALGRDLRGY
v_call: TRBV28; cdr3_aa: ASSFGGSKREQY
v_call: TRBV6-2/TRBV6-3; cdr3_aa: ASSYGKYVGDTQY
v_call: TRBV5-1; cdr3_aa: ASSLYGQGVAGELF
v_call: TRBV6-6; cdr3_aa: ASSYSDSYEQY